These T cell receptor beta chains were read from a single sample in a study of a mutant IDH1 vaccine in newly diagnosed glioma. Their specific antigens are unknown. Clones were sequenced by immunoSEQ multiplex PCR, and TCRdb holds only the in-frame ones, with some missing. In the table there are about 54,000 clones, about 80% of which are singletons. The specimen comprised PBMCs, sampled from a glioma patient whose treatment included an IDH1 peptide vaccine. The receptors originated from a man aged 25-45 years with glioma. The CDR3 runs from the conserved cysteine through the conserved F or W. The D gene is left open where the match is weak. Clone sizes are given selectively: once, few, many, or a class where the clone is expanded.

-,-,TRBV27,TRBJ1-2,TGTGCCAGCAGTCCGGACAGATACCTTAACTATGGCTACACCTTC,CASSPDRYLNYGYTF
few,TRBD1,TRBV7-9,TRBJ1-6,TGTGCCAGCAGCCGGACAGGGGTCGGCTCACCCCTCCACTTT,CASSRTGVGSPLHF
few,-,TRBV6-6,TRBJ1-1,TGTGCCAGCAGTAAAGGGGGGGAGGGGACTGAAGCTTTCTTT,CASSKGGEGTEAFF
-,-,TRBV7-9,TRBJ2-5,TGTGCCAGCAGCTCGGACAGCGGTTCCAAAGAGACCCAGTACTTC,CASSSDSGSKETQYF
-,-,TRBV7-9,TRBJ2-2,TGTGCCAGCAGCCGATTGCTGGGGGGCACCGGGGAGCTGTTTTTT,CASSRLLGGTGELFF
-,-,TRBV2,TRBJ1-6,TGTGCCAGCAGTGTCGGGGGGGATAATTCACCCCTCCACTTT,CASSVGGDNSPLHF
-,-,TRBV7-2,TRBJ2-5,TGTGCCAGCAGCTCCATGGCTGGGCAAGAGACCCAGTACTTC,CASSSMAGQETQYF
-,TRBD1,TRBV9,TRBJ1-5,TGTGCCAGCAGCGTCTCGGACAGGCCTTATAGCAATCAGCCCCAGCATTTT,CASSVSDRPYSNQPQHF
-,TRBD1,TRBV25-1,TRBJ2-7,TGTGCCAGCGCCAGGGACAGGGTCTACGAGCAGTACTTC,CASARDRVYEQYF
-,TRBD1,TRBV5-1,TRBJ1-2,TGCGCCAGCAGCTTGGAGGGACTTGGGCCTGAAAACAGGGGGAACTATGGCTACACCTTC,CASSLEGLGPENRGNYGYTF
-,TRBD2,TRBV2,TRBJ2-3,TGTGCCAGCAGTGAAGAGTCCGGGGGGGCTAGCACAGATACGCAGTATTTT,CASSEESGGASTDTQYF
-,-,TRBV2,TRBJ1-2,TGTGCCACCGGACAGTCGAACTATGGCTACACCTTC,CATGQSNYGYTF
few,TRBD1,TRBV25-1,TRBJ2-2,TGTGCCAGCATGGGACAGGGGTACCGCGGGGAGCTGTTTTTT,CASMGQGYRGELFF
once,TRBD1,TRBV29-1,TRBJ2-7,TGCAGCGTTGGGCAGGGACAGAAGGACGAGCAGTACTTC,CSVGQGQKDEQYF
-,TRBD2,TRBV15,TRBJ2-2,TGTGCCACCAGCAGAGAAAGGACTAGCTTGGTCGGGGAGCTGTTTTTT,CATSRERTSLVGELFF
-,TRBD1,TRBV19,TRBJ2-1,TGTGCCAGCAGAGGGACAGTCCTCAATGAGCAGTTCTTC,CASRGTVLNEQFF
-,-,TRBV5-1,TRBJ2-1,TGCGCCAGCAGCTTGGGGGGGACGGGACGCAATGAGCAGTTCTTC,CASSLGGTGRNEQFF
-,-,TRBV27,TRBJ2-1,TGTGCCAGCAGTTTCATCGACATGGCCTACAATGAGCAGTTCTTC,CASSFIDMAYNEQFF
-,TRBD1,TRBV4-1,TRBJ2-1,TGCGCCAGCAGCCAGACGCCGGGACAGGGGGCGAATGAGCAGTTCTTC,CASSQTPGQGANEQFF
-,TRBD1,TRBV19,TRBJ1-2,TGTGCCAGTAGTACCACAGGGGGCGCCGGCTATGGCTACACCTTC,CASSTTGGAGYGYTF
-,TRBD1,TRBV5-5,TRBJ2-7,TGTGCCAGCAGCCCCCACCGGGACAGGAGGGGTAACGAGCAGTACTTC,CASSPHRDRRGNEQYF
-,-,TRBV9,TRBJ1-1,TGTGCCAGCAGCGTAAAGGGTGTTTCCCCAGGAGCCCAAGCTTTCTTT,CASSVKGVSPGAQAFF
-,-,TRBV5-1,TRBJ1-1,TGCGCCAGCAGCTTGGATGGTATGAACACTGAAGCTTTCTTT,CASSLDGMNTEAFF